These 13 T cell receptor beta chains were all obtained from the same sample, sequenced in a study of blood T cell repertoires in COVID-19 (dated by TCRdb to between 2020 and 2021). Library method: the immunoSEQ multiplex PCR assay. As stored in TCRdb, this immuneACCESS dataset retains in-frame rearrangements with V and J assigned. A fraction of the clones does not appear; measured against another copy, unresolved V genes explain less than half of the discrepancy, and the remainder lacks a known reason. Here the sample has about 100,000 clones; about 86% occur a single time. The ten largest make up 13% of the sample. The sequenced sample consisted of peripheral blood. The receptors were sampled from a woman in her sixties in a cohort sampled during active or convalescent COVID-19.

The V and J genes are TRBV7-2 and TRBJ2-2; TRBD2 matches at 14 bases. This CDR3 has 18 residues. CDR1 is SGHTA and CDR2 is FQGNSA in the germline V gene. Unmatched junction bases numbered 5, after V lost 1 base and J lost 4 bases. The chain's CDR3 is CASSLGLAGGPGTGELFF. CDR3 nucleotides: TGTGCCAGCAGCTTAGGACTAGCGGGAGGGCCCGGCACCGGGGAGCTGTTTTTT.

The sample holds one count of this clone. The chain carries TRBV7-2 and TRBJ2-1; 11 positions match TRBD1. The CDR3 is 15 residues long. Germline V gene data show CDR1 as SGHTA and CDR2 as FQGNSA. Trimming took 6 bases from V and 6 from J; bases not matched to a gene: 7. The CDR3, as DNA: TGTGCCAGCAGTTCGGACAGGGGGCTGGGCAATGAGCAGTTCTTC. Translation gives CASSSDRGLGNEQFF. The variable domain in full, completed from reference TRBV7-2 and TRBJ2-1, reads GAGVSQSPSNKVTEKGKDVELRCDPISGHTALYWYRQSLGQGLEFLIYFQGNSAPDKSGLPSDRFSAERTGGSVSTLTIQRTQQEDSAVYLCASSSDRGLGNEQFFGPGTRLTVL.

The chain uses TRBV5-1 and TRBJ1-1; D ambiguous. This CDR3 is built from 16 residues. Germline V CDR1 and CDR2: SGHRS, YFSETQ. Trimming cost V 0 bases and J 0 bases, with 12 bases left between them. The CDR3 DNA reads TGCGCCAGCAGCTTGGAGACATCTCTCATGAACACTGAAGCTTTCTTT. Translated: CASSLETSLMNTEAFF.

CDR3 sequence (DNA): TGTGCCAGCTGCCACATTCGGACAGACCTATTTCTTAGCACAGATACGCAGTATTTT. Translating it yields CASCHIRTDLFLSTDTQYF. The rearrangement links TRBV7-9 to TRBJ2-3, with D possibly matching TRBD1 (6 bases). Trimming took 8 bases from V and 0 from J, leaving 27 bases between them. This CDR3 has 19 residues. Germline assignment: CDR1 SEHNR and CDR2 FQNEAQ (reference sequence).

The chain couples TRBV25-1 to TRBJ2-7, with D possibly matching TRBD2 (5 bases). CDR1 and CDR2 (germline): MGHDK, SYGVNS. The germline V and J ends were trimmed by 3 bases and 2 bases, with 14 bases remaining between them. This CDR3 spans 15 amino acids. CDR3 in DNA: TGTGCCAGCAGTGATCACCCCCTCGGGACCTACGAGCAGTACTTC. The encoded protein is CASSDHPLGTYEQYF.

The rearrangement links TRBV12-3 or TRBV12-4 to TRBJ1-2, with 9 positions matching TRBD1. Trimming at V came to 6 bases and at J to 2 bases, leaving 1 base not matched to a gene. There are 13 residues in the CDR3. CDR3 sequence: CASRGQGNYGYTF. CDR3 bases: TGTGCCAGCAGAGGACAGGGGAACTATGGCTACACCTTC.

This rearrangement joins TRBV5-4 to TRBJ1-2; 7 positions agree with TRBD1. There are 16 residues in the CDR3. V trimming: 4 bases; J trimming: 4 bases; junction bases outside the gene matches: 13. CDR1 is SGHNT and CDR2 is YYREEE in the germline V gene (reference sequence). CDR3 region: CASSPEGAVGGYGYTF. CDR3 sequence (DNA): TGTGCCAGCAGCCCCGAGGGGGCGGTGGGGGGCTATGGCTACACCTTC.

The DNA of the CDR3 is TGTGCCAGCAGTCTAAGAGGGGGGGGCGACACTGAAGCTTTCTTT. As protein: CASSLRGGGDTEAFF. The chain links TRBV2 to TRBJ1-1; tentative D call: TRBD1 (6 bases). CDR1 is SNHLY, CDR2 FYNNEI, per germline. The CDR3 extends over 15 amino acids. The V gene lost 5 bases and the J gene lost 3 bases, with 16 bases spanning the gap.

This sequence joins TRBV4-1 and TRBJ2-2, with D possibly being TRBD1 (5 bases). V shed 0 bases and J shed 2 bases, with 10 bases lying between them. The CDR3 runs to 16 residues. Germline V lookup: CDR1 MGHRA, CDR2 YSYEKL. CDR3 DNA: TGCGCCAGCAGCCAAGAGGTGACAGTTAACACCGGGGAGCTGTTTTTT. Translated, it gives CASSQEVTVNTGELFF.

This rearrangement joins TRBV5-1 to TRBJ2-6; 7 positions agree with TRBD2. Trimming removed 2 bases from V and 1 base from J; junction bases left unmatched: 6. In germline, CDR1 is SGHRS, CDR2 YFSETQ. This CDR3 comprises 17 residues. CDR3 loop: CASSFSAGDSGANVLTF. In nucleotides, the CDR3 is TGCGCCAGCAGCTTCTCGGCGGGAGATTCTGGGGCCAACGTCCTGACTTTC. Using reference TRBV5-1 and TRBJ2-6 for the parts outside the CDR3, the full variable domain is KAGVTQTPRYLIKTRGQQVTLSCSPISGHRSVSWYQQTPGQGLQFLFEYFSETQRNKGNFPGRFSGRQFSNSRSEMNVSTLELGDSALYLCASSFSAGDSGANVLTFGAGSRLTVL.

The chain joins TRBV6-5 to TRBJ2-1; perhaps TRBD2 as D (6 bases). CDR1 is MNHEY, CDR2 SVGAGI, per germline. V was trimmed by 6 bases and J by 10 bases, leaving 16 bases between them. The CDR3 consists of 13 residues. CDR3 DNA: TGTGCCAGCAGCGGTCCAAGGACTAACGAGCAGTTCTTC. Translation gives CASSGPRTNEQFF.

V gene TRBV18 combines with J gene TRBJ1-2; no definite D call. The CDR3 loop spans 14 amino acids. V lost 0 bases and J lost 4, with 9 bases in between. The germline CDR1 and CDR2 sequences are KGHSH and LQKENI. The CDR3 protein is CASSPPEQPYGYTF. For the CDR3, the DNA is TGTGCCAGCTCACCACCGGAACAGCCCTATGGCTACACCTTC.

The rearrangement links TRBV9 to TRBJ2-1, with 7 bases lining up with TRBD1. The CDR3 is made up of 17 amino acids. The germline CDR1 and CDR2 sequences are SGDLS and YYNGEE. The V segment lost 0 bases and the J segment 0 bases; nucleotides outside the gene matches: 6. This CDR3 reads CASSVGLGTASYNEQFF. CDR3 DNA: TGTGCCAGCAGCGTAGGATTGGGGACAGCCTCCTACAATGAGCAGTTCTTC.